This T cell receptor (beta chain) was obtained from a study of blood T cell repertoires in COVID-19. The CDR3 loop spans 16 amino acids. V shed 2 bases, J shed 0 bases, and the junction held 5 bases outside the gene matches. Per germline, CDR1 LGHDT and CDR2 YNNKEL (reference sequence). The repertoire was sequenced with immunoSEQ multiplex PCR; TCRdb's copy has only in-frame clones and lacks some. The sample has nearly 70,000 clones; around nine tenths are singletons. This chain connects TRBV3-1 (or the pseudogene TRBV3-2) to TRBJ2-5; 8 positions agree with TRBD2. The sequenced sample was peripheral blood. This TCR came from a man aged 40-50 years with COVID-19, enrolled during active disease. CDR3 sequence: CASSQNERGNQETQYF. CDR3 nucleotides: TGTGCCAGCAGCCAAAACGAGCGGGGGAACCAAGAGACCCAGTACTTC.